The 14 T cell receptor beta chains listed next were all sequenced from one sample in a study of T cells in localized non-small cell lung cancer. Libraries were prepared by immunoSEQ multiplex PCR; TCRdb keeps only in-frame clonotypes and omits some of them. The sample includes nearly 25,000 clones, 80% to 95% of them seen just once. The sample here was peripheral blood, taken before any cancer treatment. Receptors were obtained from a man between 40 and 70 years old with stage III squamous cell lung carcinoma.

V is TRBV7-2 and J is TRBJ2-2, with D possibly TRBD1 on 6 matching bases. The CDR3 is 14 residues long. Germline lookup yields CDR1 SGHTA and CDR2 FQGNSA. The V gene lost 7 bases and the J gene lost 6 bases, with 15 bases spanning the gap. The CDR3 DNA reads as TGTGCCAGCAACAACAGGGCTGAGGCCGGGGAGCTGTTTTTT. Its protein product is CASNNRAEAGELFF.

This chain connects TRBV28 to TRBJ2-1; D possibly corresponds to TRBD1 (6 bases). Germline V gene data show CDR1 as MDHEN and CDR2 as SYDVKM. This CDR3 has 15 amino acids. The V end was cut by 7 bases, the J end by 4 bases, with 17 bases between. The CDR3: CASTSAGADYNEQFF. The DNA for the CDR3 is TGTGCCAGCACCTCGGCAGGGGCTGATTACAATGAGCAGTTCTTC.

V and J are TRBV5-1 and TRBJ2-3; 10 bases align to TRBD1. Germline V CDR1 and CDR2: SGHRS, YFSETQ. The length of the CDR3 is 15 residues. Trimming removed 5 bases from V and 0 bases from J; junction bases left unmatched: 3. DNA of the CDR3: TGCGCCAGCAGGAGGACAGGGGGGAGCACAGATACGCAGTATTTT. Translation gives CASRRTGGSTDTQYF. Variable domain in full (rest from reference TRBV5-1 and TRBJ2-3): KAGVTQTPRYLIKTRGQQVTLSCSPISGHRSVSWYQQTPGQGLQFLFEYFSETQRNKGNFPGRFSGRQFSNSRSEMNVSTLELGDSALYLCASRRTGGSTDTQYFGPGTRLTVL.

J is TRBJ1-6 and V is TRBV18; a weak D match, TRBD1 (5 bases). CDR3 length: 13 amino acids. Germline assignment: CDR1 KGHSH and CDR2 LQKENI. V was pared by 4 bases and J by 6 bases, with 7 bases between. The CDR3 region is CASSLDSNSPLHF. The CDR3 region has the DNA TGTGCCAGCTCACTAGACAGTAATTCACCCCTCCACTTT.

The genes are TRBV30 and TRBJ2-7; D not resolved. The CDR3 spans 13 residues. V dropped 2 bases and J dropped 4 bases, with 12 bases sitting between them. Germline CDR1 reads GTSNPN; CDR2 reads SVGIG (reference sequence). The chain's CDR3 is CAWSRLPTYEQYF. Written as DNA, the CDR3 is TGTGCCTGGAGTCGGCTACCAACTTACGAGCAGTACTTC.

V and J are TRBV5-6 and TRBJ1-1, with 9 bases identical to TRBD1. Germline CDR1 SGHDT, CDR2 YYEEEE. V lost 5 bases, J lost 3 bases, and 11 bases stayed unmatched. The CDR3 has 16 amino acids. The CDR3 DNA is TGTGCCAGCAGAAAAAACAGGGGGCGTGGGCACACTGAAGCTTTCTTT. Translation gives CASRKNRGRGHTEAFF.

The V and J genes are TRBV10-2 and TRBJ2-4; TRBD2 agrees at 8 bases. Germline CDR1 and CDR2: WSHSY and SAAADI. The J segment lost 4 bases and the V segment lost 8 bases, leaving 4 bases of the junction unmatched. The CDR3 is made up of 13 amino acids. This chain's CDR3 is CASRERGKNIQYF. In DNA, the CDR3 is TGCGCCAGCCGGGAGCGGGGGAAAAACATTCAGTACTTC.

The genes are TRBV27 and TRBJ2-1, with 7 bases that match TRBD1. Germline values: CDR1 MNHEY, CDR2 SMNVEV (reference sequence). The V segment lost 10 bases and the J segment 6 bases; nucleotides outside the gene matches: 9. The CDR3 sequence is 13 residues long. CDR3 DNA: TGTGCCATCGGACAGGCCCCGGGCAATGAGCAGTTCTTC. Translation: CAIGQAPGNEQFF.

V is TRBV29-1 and J is TRBJ2-2, with D unresolved. Germline V gene lookup returns CDR1 SQVTM and CDR2 ANQGSEA. V was clipped by 0 bases and J by 2 bases, with 7 bases between them. The CDR3 runs 14 residues. The CDR3 sequence: CSVEENLNTGELFF. The DNA for the CDR3 is TGCAGCGTTGAAGAAAACTTAAACACCGGGGAGCTGTTTTTT.

This rearrangement joins TRBV2 to TRBJ2-3, with D perhaps being TRBD1 or TRBD2 (5 bases each). The V gene's germline CDR1 is SNHLY and CDR2 FYNNEI. The CDR3 is made up of 13 amino acids. V was clipped by 3 bases and J by 3 bases, with 7 bases between them. This chain's CDR3 is CASSDRETDTQYF. The CDR3 DNA is TGTGCCAGCAGTGACAGGGAGACAGATACGCAGTATTTT. The full variable domain, completed using reference TRBV2 and TRBJ2-3, is EPEVTQTPSHQVTQMGQEVILRCVPISNHLYFYWYRQILGQKVEFLVSFYNNEISEKSEIFDDQFSVERPDGSNFTLKIRSTKLEDSAMYFCASSDRETDTQYFGPGTRLTVL.

The chain recombines TRBV19 with TRBJ2-5; D is unclear. V was clipped by 1 base and J by 1 base, with 7 bases between them. Looked up from germline, CDR1 is LNHDA and CDR2 is SQIVND (reference sequence). The CDR3 consists of 14 residues. The CDR3 reads CASSIAGLQETQYF. CDR3 coding DNA: TGTGCCAGTAGTATAGCTGGGCTCCAAGAGACCCAGTACTTC.

This clone showed up just a few times. V usage is TRBV25-1 and J usage is TRBJ1-1; D gene ambiguous. CDR3 length equals 15 residues. Germline lookup yields CDR1 MGHDK and CDR2 SYGVNS. V shed 3 bases and J shed 8 bases, with 19 bases lying between them. The CDR3 DNA sequence: TGTGCCAGCAGTGATTCTTTGATGGGTAACTTAGAAGCTTTCTTT. Protein product: CASSDSLMGNLEAFF.

This clone was picked up one time. This chain uses TRBV21-1 with TRBJ2-3; TRBD1 reflects the table's D call only, with no check against the DNA. TRBV21-1 corresponds to a pseudogene. The CDR3 contains 16 residues. CDR3 DNA sequence: TGTGCCAGCAGCAAAAAACAGGGACCTAGCACAGATACGCAGTATTTT. Its protein product is CASSKKQGPSTDTQYF.

Only one count was recorded for this clone. V gene TRBV19 combines with J gene TRBJ2-1; D could derive from TRBD1 or TRBD2 (5 bases each). V lost 8 bases and J lost 9, with 29 bases in between. Germline CDR1 and CDR2: LNHDA and SQIVND (reference sequence). The CDR3 length is 17 residues. As DNA, the CDR3 is TGTGCCAGTCCCGAGCGGTCAAGGGGTCAGTATTTGGGTGAGCAGTTCTTC. Translating it yields CASPERSRGQYLGEQFF.